This TCR beta chain was sequenced in a study of shared clonotypes between healthy human individuals. The study, taken as a whole, reports: Larger richness was generally estimated for naive than memory subsets.

J was trimmed by 7 bases and V by 5 bases; bases with no gene match: 8. There are 15 residues in the CDR3. Per germline, CDR1 LNHDA and CDR2 SQIVND (reference sequence). Nashville, Tennessee was home to all donors, who were Caucasian adults. A word on this clone: As yet, its antigen is unknown.

Profiled with immunoSEQ multiplex PCR; TCRdb holds only in-frame clones, not every one. The table lists 2 million to 2.5 million clones, around 95% of them singletons. The material sequenced was naive CD4+ T cells sorted from blood. The sample's subset: CD45RA+ positively selected. The clonotype was recovered from a man between 18 and 29 years old in good health. V is TRBV19 and J is TRBJ1-6; TRBD1 matches 7 bases. The CDR3 coding sequence is TGTGCCAGTAGTGGACAGGTCAGCGGGAATTCACCCCTCCACTTT. Translation gives CASSGQVSGNSPLHF. Filled out from reference TRBV19 and TRBJ1-6, the complete variable domain reads DGGITQSPKYLFRKEGQNVTLSCEQNLNHDAMYWYRQDPGQGLRLIYYSQIVNDFQKGDIAEGYSVSREKKESFPLTVTSAQKNPTAFYLCASSGQVSGNSPLHFGNGTRLTVT.